This is a list of T cell receptor beta chains from one sample in a study of blood T cell repertoires in COVID-19. Here immunoSEQ multiplex PCR was the method, and the copy in TCRdb shows in-frame clones only, minus some. The sample yields approximately 450,000 clones, roughly 91% seen once. Sequencing was done on a sample of peripheral blood. The receptors were sampled from a woman aged 25 to 39 with acute or convalescent COVID-19. Each CDR3 is given with its conserved first and last residue. The D gene is left open where the match is weak. Clone size is shown for a subset of rows, as once, few, many or a class of expanded clone.

D: NA
V: TRBV12-3/TRBV12-4
J: TRBJ2-1
size: NA
CDR3: CASSDSHEQFF
DNA: TGTGCCAGCAGCGACAGTCATGAGCAGTTCTTC

D: NA
V: TRBV4-1
J: TRBJ1-5
size: NA
CDR3: CASSQEGAGLQPQHF
DNA: TGCGCCAGCAGCCAAGAGGGGGCAGGGCTTCAGCCCCAGCATTTT

D: TRBD1
V: TRBV7-2
J: TRBJ2-7
size: NA
CDR3: CASSSSQGARGQYF
DNA: TGTGCCAGCAGCTCTTCCCAGGGGGCGCGTGGGCAGTACTTC

D: TRBD1
V: TRBV10-3
J: TRBJ1-3
size: NA
CDR3: CAINQDRDSGNTIYF
DNA: TGTGCCATCAATCAGGACAGGGACTCTGGAAACACCATATATTTT

D: NA
V: TRBV3-1/TRBV3-2
J: TRBJ2-7
size: once
CDR3: CASSPGYYEQYF
DNA: TGTGCCAGCAGCCCCGGGTACTACGAGCAGTACTTC

D: NA
V: TRBV15
J: TRBJ1-3
size: once
CDR3: CATSRVEDILTVSGNTIYF
DNA: TGTGCCACCAGCAGAGTTGAGGATATATTGACAGTCTCTGGAAACACCATATATTTT

D: TRBD1
V: TRBV19
J: TRBJ2-2
size: once
CDR3: CATRTGGTGELFF
DNA: TGTGCCACACGGACAGGCGGCACCGGGGAGCTGTTTTTT

D: TRBD1
V: TRBV6-2/TRBV6-3
J: TRBJ1-2
size: NA
CDR3: CASSPSGTGFGYTF
DNA: TGTGCCAGCAGTCCCTCCGGGACAGGCTTTGGCTACACCTTC

D: NA
V: TRBV29-1
J: TRBJ2-4
size: once
CDR3: CSVGSGYTQYF
DNA: TGCAGCGTTGGGTCGGGGTACACTCAGTACTTC

D: TRBD1
V: TRBV6-5
J: TRBJ2-5
size: NA
CDR3: CASSLDRGRETQYF
DNA: TGTGCCAGCAGTTTAGACAGGGGTAGGGAGACCCAGTACTTC

D: TRBD1
V: TRBV11-2
J: TRBJ2-1
size: NA
CDR3: CASSFGTGVPSEQFF
DNA: TGTGCCAGCAGCTTCGGGACAGGTGTGCCATCGGAGCAGTTCTTC

D: NA
V: TRBV4-1
J: TRBJ2-1
size: NA
CDR3: CASSRRDGRDNNEQFF
DNA: TGCGCCAGCAGCCGACGGGACGGGCGGGATAACAATGAGCAGTTCTTC

D: TRBD1
V: TRBV30
J: TRBJ1-1
size: NA
CDR3: CAWSVRDRENTEAFF
DNA: TGTGCCTGGAGTGTACGCGACAGGGAGAACACTGAAGCTTTCTTT

D: TRBD1
V: TRBV5-6
J: TRBJ2-3
size: few
CDR3: CASSSLYRGRGDTQYF
DNA: TGTGCCAGCAGCTCGCTTTACAGGGGGCGAGGAGATACGCAGTATTTT

D: NA
V: TRBV6-4
J: TRBJ1-5
size: NA
CDR3: CASSPTRTDDQPQHF
DNA: TGTGCCAGCAGTCCTACCAGGACAGACGATCAGCCCCAGCATTTT

D: NA
V: TRBV2
J: TRBJ1-6
size: NA
CDR3: CASTLRGSSYNSPLHF
DNA: TGTGCCAGCACGCTAAGGGGGAGCTCCTATAATTCACCCCTCCACTTT

D: TRBD1
V: TRBV27
J: TRBJ2-1
size: NA
CDR3: CASSSLTGNTYNEQFF
DNA: TGTGCCAGCAGTTCCTTGACAGGGAACACCTACAATGAGCAGTTCTTC

D: NA
V: TRBV2
J: TRBJ2-1
size: NA
CDR3: CASLLEGLGNEQFF
DNA: TGTGCCAGCCTACTAGAAGGGTTAGGGAATGAGCAGTTCTTC

D: NA
V: TRBV2
J: TRBJ1-3
size: NA
CDR3: CASSAGLTGNTIYF
DNA: TGTGCCAGCAGTGCAGGGTTAACTGGAAACACCATATATTTT

D: TRBD1
V: TRBV5-4
J: TRBJ1-4
size: NA
CDR3: CASSLTGVDEKLFF
DNA: TGTGCCAGCAGCCTGACAGGGGTTGATGAAAAACTGTTTTTT

D: TRBD1
V: TRBV18
J: TRBJ2-7
size: NA
CDR3: CASSPSAGTGVNEQYF
DNA: TGTGCCAGCTCACCATCCGCCGGGACAGGGGTTAACGAGCAGTACTTC

D: TRBD1
V: TRBV29-1
J: TRBJ1-1
size: NA
CDR3: CSVGGQLNTEAFF
DNA: TGCAGCGTTGGGGGACAGTTGAACACTGAAGCTTTCTTT

D: NA
V: TRBV27
J: TRBJ2-2
size: NA
CDR3: CASSGGGRASTGELFF
DNA: TGTGCCAGCAGCGGGGGAGGCAGGGCGAGCACCGGGGAGCTGTTTTTT

D: TRBD2
V: TRBV9
J: TRBJ2-3
size: NA
CDR3: CASSAGLAGDTDTQYF
DNA: TGTGCCAGCAGCGCCGGACTAGCGGGGGACACAGATACGCAGTATTTT